This paragraph covers one TCR beta chain sequence. Its antigen is not identified. This sample was taken from a study of T-cell memory formation after mild COVID-19. At the level of the study: Clustering of TCRs was largely donor specific.

The germline V gene has CDR1 MGHRA and CDR2 YSYEKL. The CDR3 is 14 amino acids. Trimming cost V 0 bases and J 0 bases, with 5 bases left between them. The TCR alpha and TCR beta cDNA libraries, bearing sample barcodes and UMIs, were generated by 5'RACE using constant-segment primers. TCRdb passed the 5' RACE reads through MiXCR, listing each CDR3 protein once. Of just under 150,000 distinct CDR3 sequences listed, less than 20% are singletons. Study-wide results and caveats: Among contracting clones, CD4+ were mainly CM/EM and CD8+ enriched in EMRA. Clones shrinking between day 15 and 85 showed a balanced CD4/CD8 split, and those that grew later tilted toward CD4+.

Sequenced input: PBMCs or a T cell subset sorted from them (not recorded which). The chain couples TRBV4-1 to TRBJ1-1; D might be TRBD1 (5 bases). The source is an adult woman who had mild COVID-19 (a few samples of this study predate the infection). Cell type and time point are not known. CDR3 DNA sequence: TGCGCCAGCAGCCAAGAACAGGTGAACACTGAAGCTTTCTTT. Encoded protein: CASSQEQVNTEAFF.